This T cell receptor beta chain was found in a study of T cell repertoires in cytomegalovirus infection. The CDR3 covers 14 residues. In germline, CDR1 is SEHNR, CDR2 FQNEAQ (reference sequence). Trimming at V came to 4 bases and at J to 9 bases, leaving 6 bases not matched to a gene. Findings and caveats of the study: The ex vivo response was dominated by HLA-C-restricted CMV-specific TCR beta clonotypes. There were carriers of CMV plus the relevant HLA, and cumulative public TCR beta family frequency identified them.

TCRdb independently ran MiXCR on the reads; one entry per CDR3 protein. The data contain fewer than 250,000 distinct CDR3 sequences, roughly 12% of them singletons. This clonotype has a count of ten or more. The antigen is not known. The clonotype was recovered from a human donor in good health (CMV status not recorded). Some clones in this sample may be carry-over from other donors' samples. The rearrangement links TRBV7-9 to TRBJ1-6, with 7 bases lining up with TRBD1. Sample: PBMCs. The CDR3 sequence is CASSSPGGGSPLHF. CDR3 bases: TGTGCCAGCAGCTCTCCAGGGGGGGGTTCACCCCTCCACTTT.